This T cell receptor beta chain was sequenced during a study of cytotoxic CD8 clonotypes in ibrutinib-treated CLL (dated by TCRdb to 2020 to 2022). Regarding the complete study: In this cohort, around 14 patients were treatment-naive and roughly 10 were relapsed/refractory, while around 18 had unmutated IGHV. Responses were partial in around 25 patients and complete in 2; after median around 66 months follow-up, roughly 14 stayed in remission and some twelve progressed. Longitudinal samples were obtainable from about 30% of the 86 participants in the trial. On average, each sample had roughly 250,000 productive templates and more than 75,000 productive rearrangements. The response samples were drawn at a median of approximately 11 months into treatment, with a range of roughly 6 to 36 months. Cryopreserved peripheral blood mononuclear cells were collected at three points: before therapy, at response, and at either sustained remission or disease progression. Every remission and progressive disease sample was obtained while ibrutinib was still being received by the patients. What the authors observed across the whole study: Public clonotypes were found to be uncommon and were observed to contract or remain stable during treatment; the increase in clonality was shown to reflect expansion of private clonotypes at ibrutinib response. Sampling times were not matched between sustained-remission and progressing patients, and lymph node repertoires were not studied. At ibrutinib response clonality went up, during sustained remission it held steady, and at progression it dropped back toward baseline. Baseline clonality was found to be higher than that of age-matched healthy donors and was strongly correlated with circulating CD8+ T-cell counts.

Note on this clone: Its specific antigen is unknown. No per-base quality is available; no much larger clone lies one base away.

The label giving this sample's time point can be read as: more than 10 months on ibrutinib. For TCR beta library preparation, approximately 2 micrograms of genomic DNA were isolated from cryopreserved PBMCs. High-throughput TCR beta sequencing was performed on longitudinal blood samples from CLL patients receiving ibrutinib monotherapy. The patients took part in an open-label, single-center phase 2 trial of ibrutinib monotherapy. At the junction V is shortened by 4 bases and J by 1 base; bases outside the gene matches: 9. The CDR3 runs 16 residues from the cysteine to the phenylalanine. Of the read, only the CDR3 DNA is kept; its 48 bases are in frame from base 1. The germline V gene gives CDR1 as LGHNA and CDR2 as YNFKEQ. On a MiSeq, deep resolution sequencing aimed for a depth between 1 in 1 million and 1 in 200,000 T cells, with each clonotype covered around 9.2x on average. TCR beta libraries were generated with the immunoSEQ hsTCRB Kit. Regarding the original processing steps: Data were analyzed with ImmunoSEQ Data Assistant and ImmunoSEQ Analyzer, with V, D and J genes assigned per IMGT definitions. Clonality, with values ranging from 0 to 1, was calculated as one minus the normalized Shannon entropy of productive rearrangement frequencies. Only overrepresented clonotypes making up at least 0.05% of each patient's repertoire were included in the public clonotype analysis. Some 13 age-matched healthy donor repertoires from immuneACCESS served as clonality controls. TCRdb provides this immuneACCESS table in a form limited to in-frame rearrangements. Some clones are lacking; in checked studies, under half of them reflect an unresolved V gene, and why the rest are absent is not known. The V and J calls and clone size are taken from that table; D and trimming were inferred from the DNA. In this sample the table shows tens of thousands of clones, about two thirds of which occur a single time. The top ten clonotypes cover around 5.8% of the sample.

Here the chain combines TRBV4-2 and TRBJ2-5, with 7 bases in between that match TRBD2. This TCR was recovered from a human donor with chronic lymphocytic leukemia. This specimen was PBMCs, taken after 12 months of ibrutinib treatment. Here is the DNA: TGTGCCAGCAGCCCCCAGGGCCGCGGGAGCCAAGAGACCCAGTACTTC. This codes for CASSPQGRGSQETQYF.